These 13 T cell receptor beta chains came from one sample sequenced in a study of cytomegalovirus exposure and HLA in healthy donors. Primers included in the PCR were 60 Vbeta and 13 Jbeta primers. TCRdb's copy holds only in-frame clones and misses some; the assay was immunoSEQ multiplex PCR. The sample has about 180,000 clones, 70% to 85% seen once. Source material: PBMCs. Every receptor here comes from a man in his late teens or twenties in good health and CMV-seronegative.

This sequence joins TRBV27 and TRBJ2-1; D unclear. CDR3 size: 12 residues. Germline loops: CDR1 MNHEY, CDR2 SMNVEV (reference sequence). V lost 5 bases, J lost 13 bases, and 15 bases lay in between. CDR3 amino acids: CASSKTQANQFF. CDR3 in DNA: TGTGCCAGCAGTAAAACCCAGGCCAATCAGTTCTTC.

This chain connects TRBV6-5 to TRBJ2-5, with 7 bases fitting TRBD2. This CDR3 is built from 13 residues. In germline, CDR1 is MNHEY, CDR2 SVGAGI. The V and J ends lost 8 bases and 9 bases, in that order; junction bases with no gene match: 12. In DNA, the CDR3 is TGTGCCAGCCGCCCGGGGGGATTAGGGGCCCAGTACTTC. Translating gives CASRPGGLGAQYF.

J is TRBJ2-7 and V is TRBV5-1; 10 bases match TRBD1. CDR3 length equals 16 residues. J was trimmed by 2 bases and V by 3 bases; bases with no gene match: 8. Germline lookup yields CDR1 SGHRS and CDR2 YFSETQ. The CDR3 region is CASSWGGQGPTYEQYF. The CDR3, as DNA: TGCGCCAGCAGCTGGGGGGGACAGGGGCCAACCTACGAGCAGTACTTC.

This chain links TRBV5-1 with TRBJ2-2; 10 nucleotides align to TRBD2. V trimming: 2 bases; J trimming: 7 bases; junction bases outside the gene matches: 8. Germline-derived CDR1 and CDR2 are SGHRS and YFSETQ. The CDR3 contains 16 residues. CDR3 region: CASSLILAGVNGELFF. The CDR3 nucleotides read TGCGCCAGCAGCTTAATCCTAGCGGGAGTGAACGGGGAGCTGTTTTTT.

The chain uses TRBV19 and TRBJ2-7; perhaps TRBD1 as D (5 bases). Germline CDR1 is LNHDA and CDR2 is SQIVND (reference sequence). CDR3 length equals 13 residues. V dropped 3 bases and J dropped 1 base, with 7 bases sitting between them. CDR3 protein: CASSMGQSYEQYF. CDR3 nucleotide sequence: TGTGCCAGTAGTATGGGGCAGTCCTACGAGCAGTACTTC.

This rearrangement joins TRBV29-1 to TRBJ2-2, with D perhaps TRBD2 (6 bases). Germline CDR1 and CDR2: SQVTM and ANQGSEA. V dropped 6 bases and J dropped 4 bases, with 15 bases sitting between them. This CDR3 is built from 14 residues. The CDR3 sequence is CSVAPQGGTGELFF. The DNA of the CDR3 is TGCAGCGTCGCCCCTCAGGGAGGCACCGGGGAGCTGTTTTTT.

The CDR3 loop is CASSLAYRDRESGYTF. In DNA, the CDR3 is TGTGCCAGCAGCTTAGCTTATCGGGACAGGGAAAGTGGCTACACCTTC. The chain links TRBV7-9 to TRBJ1-2; 9 nucleotides line up with TRBD1. CDR1 and CDR2 (germline): SEHNR, FQNEAQ (reference sequence). Germline trimming cut 0 bases from V and 7 bases from J; bases unmatched to any gene: 9. The CDR3 has 16 amino acids.

CDR3 amino acids: CAISEPRQGAHGNTIYF. The CDR3 coding sequence is TGTGCCATCAGTGAGCCGAGACAGGGGGCTCATGGAAACACCATATATTTT. This rearrangement joins TRBV10-3 to TRBJ1-3; 10 bases align to TRBD1. V was pared by 2 bases and J by 3 bases, with 7 bases of the junction left unmatched. The CDR3 runs 17 residues. Germline V lookup: CDR1 ENHRY, CDR2 SYGVKD.

The chain couples TRBV28 to TRBJ1-1, with D hard to call. Trimming pared 2 bases from V and 9 bases from J, leaving 7 bases between. Germline V gene data show CDR1 as MDHEN and CDR2 as SYDVKM. CDR3 size: 11 residues. The CDR3 bases are TGTGCCAGCAGTTTAGGGCCCAAAGCTTTCTTT. Translating it yields CASSLGPKAFF.

This clone came up once. The rearrangement joins TRBV7-3 to TRBJ1-1, with 7 bases aligning to TRBD1. From germline, CDR1 is SGHTA and CDR2 FQGTGA. Trimming removed 5 bases from V and 3 bases from J; junction bases left unmatched: 6. There are 14 residues in the CDR3. In DNA, the CDR3 is TGTGCCAGCAGCCCGACAGGGCGGCACACTGAAGCTTTCTTT. It specifies CASSPTGRHTEAFF.

This clone was picked up a small number of times. This rearrangement joins TRBV5-6 to TRBJ2-5; D remains ambiguous. In germline, CDR1 is SGHDT, CDR2 YYEEEE. With 0 bases removed from V and 7 bases from J, the gap between germline ends came to 7 bases. The length of the CDR3 is 12 residues. The CDR3 spells CASSLATGTQYF. The DNA for the CDR3 is TGTGCCAGCAGCTTGGCTACCGGGACCCAGTACTTC.

V usage is TRBV19 and J usage is TRBJ2-1, with D possibly being TRBD2 (6 bases). Trimming cost V 2 bases and J 5 bases, with 19 bases left between them. The CDR3 runs 17 residues. Germline-derived CDR1 and CDR2 are LNHDA and SQIVND (reference sequence). CDR3 sequence reads: CASSIMGLHPSNNEQFF. The CDR3 nucleotides are TGTGCCAGTAGTATAATGGGACTGCACCCCAGTAACAATGAGCAGTTCTTC.

This chain joins TRBV27 and TRBJ1-6, with a tentative D call TRBD1 (5 bases). This CDR3 region has 15 residues. Deletions cut 6 bases from V and 2 bases from J, with 11 bases between. Germline V gene lookup returns CDR1 MNHEY and CDR2 SMNVEV (reference sequence). CDR3 coding DNA: TGTGCCAGCAGCGCCGACAGCCCCTATAATTCACCCCTCCACTTT. Its protein product is CASSADSPYNSPLHF.